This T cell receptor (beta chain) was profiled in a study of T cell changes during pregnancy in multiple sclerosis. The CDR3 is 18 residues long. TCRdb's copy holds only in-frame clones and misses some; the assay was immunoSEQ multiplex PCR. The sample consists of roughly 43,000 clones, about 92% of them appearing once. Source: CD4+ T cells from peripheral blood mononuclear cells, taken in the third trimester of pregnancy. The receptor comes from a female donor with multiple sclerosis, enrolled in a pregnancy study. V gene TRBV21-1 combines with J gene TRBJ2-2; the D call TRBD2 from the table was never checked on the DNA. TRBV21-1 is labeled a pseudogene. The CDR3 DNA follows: TGTGCCAGCAGCAAATTCGCCAAGCGGGACCAAGGAACCGGGGAGCTGTTTTTT. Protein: CASSKFAKRDQGTGELFF.